What follows are 8 T cell receptor beta chains derived from one specimen sequenced in a study of blood T cell repertoires in COVID-19 (dated by TCRdb to 2018 to 2021). The library came from the immunoSEQ multiplex PCR assay. The clones in this table, taken by TCRdb from immuneACCESS, are in-frame only. Not every clone is retained; where verified, under half of the shortfall comes from an unresolved V gene, and the cause of the rest is unknown. This sample holds some 140,000 clones; about 76% were observed only once. Jointly, the top ten make up around 14% of the sample. Specimen: peripheral blood. Receptors were obtained from an older man with acute or convalescent COVID-19.

The J gene is TRBJ2-3, the V gene TRBV4-3; D remains unclear. Germline V gene data show CDR1 as LGHNA and CDR2 as YSLEER. V lost 0 bases and J lost 4, with 8 bases in between. This CDR3 has 14 residues. The CDR3 DNA is TGCGCCAGCAGCCAAGATCGGGTGGCAGATACGCAGTATTTT. Translating it yields CASSQDRVADTQYF.

V usage is TRBV28 and J usage is TRBJ2-1, with D tentatively TRBD1 (5 bases). The CDR3 sequence is 13 residues long. Germline CDR1 MDHEN, CDR2 SYDVKM. Written as DNA, the CDR3 is TGTTCCATGGGTAGGGGCGCCTACAATGAGCAGTTCTTC. It yields the protein CSMGRGAYNEQFF. The entire variable domain, with the rest obtained from reference TRBV28 and TRBJ2-1, is as follows: DVKVTQSSRYLVKRTGEKVFLECVQDMDHENMFWYRQDPGLGLRLIYFSYDVKMKEKGDIPEGYSVSREKKERFSLILESASTNQTSMYLCSMGRGAYNEQFFGPGTRLTVL.

The chain's CDR3 is CASSESQGNQPQHF. The CDR3 DNA follows: TGTGCCAGCAGTGAATCCCAGGGCAATCAGCCCCAGCATTTT. The V and J genes are TRBV6-1 and TRBJ1-5; D unresolved. Germline CDR1 and CDR2: MNHNS and SASEGT. The V gene lost 2 bases and the J gene lost 2 bases, with 7 bases spanning the gap. This CDR3 has 14 amino acids.

This CDR3 is CASSEPGQLPGDEQFF. The CDR3 nucleotides read TGTGCCAGCAGTGAACCGGGACAGCTCCCTGGGGATGAGCAGTTCTTC. The V and J genes are TRBV6-1 and TRBJ2-1, with 7 positions matching TRBD1. With V trimmed by 2 bases and J by 8 bases, 12 bases remained unmatched. The V gene's germline CDR1 is MNHNS and CDR2 SASEGT. The CDR3 loop spans 16 amino acids.

The V and J genes are TRBV5-1 and TRBJ2-7; 8 bases match TRBD1. There are 15 residues in the CDR3. Trimming took 6 bases from V and 1 from J; bases not matched to a gene: 9. The germline CDR1 and CDR2 sequences are SGHRS and YFSETQ. The CDR3 is CASTQSTGGSYEQYF. CDR3 DNA sequence: TGCGCCAGCACCCAGAGCACAGGGGGTTCCTACGAGCAGTACTTC.

The chain employs TRBV5-1 and TRBJ1-2; 7 bases map to TRBD1. Germline lookup yields CDR1 SGHRS and CDR2 YFSETQ. The CDR3 sequence is 14 residues long. V dropped 6 bases and J dropped 3; count of bases not matched to a gene: 8. DNA for the CDR3: TGCGCCAGCACCAAGACAGGGACAGACTATGGCTACACCTTC. Protein product: CASTKTGTDYGYTF.

V gene TRBV28 combines with J gene TRBJ1-4; 10 positions match TRBD1. The germline V gene encodes CDR1 MDHEN and CDR2 SYDVKM. V dropped 7 bases and J dropped 10; count of bases not matched to a gene: 6. CDR3 length: 13 amino acids. CDR3 amino acids: CASTRQGARKLFF. CDR3 nucleotides: TGTGCCAGCACACGACAGGGGGCTAGAAAACTGTTTTTT.

This clone was counted at least ten times. The chain couples TRBV30 to TRBJ2-2, with a tentative D call TRBD1 (5 bases). The germline V gene encodes CDR1 GTSNPN and CDR2 SVGIG (reference sequence). Trimming left V 5 bases short and J 4 bases short, with 14 bases between. This CDR3 region has 14 residues. The CDR3 region is CAWSTVVSTGELFF. Written as DNA, the CDR3 is TGTGCCTGGTCGACAGTCGTAAGCACCGGGGAGCTGTTTTTT.